The T cell receptor (beta chain) described here comes from a study of OX40 agonist ivuxolimab in advanced cancers. Produced via immunoSEQ multiplex PCR; TCRdb's table is partial and in-frame only. The sample lists 65,000 to 75,000 clones, 89% occurring once. This clone was found a few times. Germline V gene data show CDR1 as KGHSH and CDR2 as LQKENI. With 6 bases clipped from V and 6 bases from J, the junction kept 4 bases outside the gene matches. The CDR3 has 14 amino acids. The receptor's source is an adult with an advanced solid tumor such as melanoma, head and neck, liver or kidney cancer. The chain couples TRBV18 to TRBJ2-4; the match to TRBD1 covers 11 bases. This sample comprised CD4+ or CD8+ T cells sorted from blood, obtained in a trial of the OX40 agonist ivuxolimab. The chain's CDR3 is CASSPGTGGNIQYF. CDR3 nucleotides: TGTGCCAGCTCCCCCGGGACAGGGGGAAACATTCAGTACTTC.